The clone carrying this TCR beta chain was detected only a few times. TCRdb redid the calling of the 5' RACE reads with MiXCR, one entry per CDR3 protein. Of tens of thousands of distinct CDR3 sequences in the sample, about 30% were seen once. The germline CDR1 and CDR2 sequences are MGHRA and YSYEKL. The V gene end was trimmed by 5 bases and the J gene end by 1 base; junction bases not matched to a gene: 11. The CDR3 consists of 17 residues. Source material: tumor-infiltrating memory CD4+ T cells sorted from the breast tumor. Subset reported: memory CD4+ T cells, CD4+CD45RO+CD25-. The sequence was collected from a female donor with breast cancer. The V call is TRBV4-1, the J call TRBJ2-7; TRBD2 matches at 10 bases. The CDR3 protein is CASSISSGSRPSYEQYF. In nucleotides, the CDR3 is TGCGCCAGCAGCATTTCTAGCGGGAGCCGCCCGTCCTACGAGCAGTACTTC.